This T cell receptor (beta chain) was identified during a study of blood T cell repertoires in COVID-19. Study-wide context: The samples span acute and convalescent COVID-19 from the United States, Italy and Spain. The cDNA or gDNA used as material had been derived from T cells, B-cell-depleted T cells, or PBMCs.

Authors' analysis steps: Amplified reference gene primers provided the basis for estimating nucleated cell counts. Some clones are missing from TCRdb's copy, which holds only in-frame ones; the method was immunoSEQ multiplex PCR. V and J calls and clone size are those listed in that table; D and trimming were worked out from the DNA. Of about 330,000 clones in the sample, roughly 90% are singletons; the top ten hold roughly 4%. The sequence was obtained from a woman in her forties or fifties with active or convalescent COVID-19. Sample: peripheral blood.

The CDR3 region is CASSSPGLAGYEQYF. The CDR3 DNA reads as TGTGCCAGCAGTTCACCGGGACTAGCGGGCTACGAGCAGTACTTC. The chain has TRBV28 and TRBJ2-7; 12 bases are a match to TRBD2. J lost 3 bases, V lost 4 bases, and 4 bases had no gene match. The CDR3 spans 15 residues. CDR1 and CDR2 (germline): MDHEN, SYDVKM.